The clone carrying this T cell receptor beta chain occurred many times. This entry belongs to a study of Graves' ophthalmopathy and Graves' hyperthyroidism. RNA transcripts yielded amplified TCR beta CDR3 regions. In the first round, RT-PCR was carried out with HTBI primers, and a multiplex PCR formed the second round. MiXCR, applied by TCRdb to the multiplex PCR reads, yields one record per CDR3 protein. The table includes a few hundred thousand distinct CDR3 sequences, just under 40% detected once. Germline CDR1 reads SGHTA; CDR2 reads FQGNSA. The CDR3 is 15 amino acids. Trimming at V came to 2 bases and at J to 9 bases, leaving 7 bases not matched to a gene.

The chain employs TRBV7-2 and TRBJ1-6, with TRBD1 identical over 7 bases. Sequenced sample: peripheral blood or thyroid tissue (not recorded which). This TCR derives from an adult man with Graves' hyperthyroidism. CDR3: CASSLYRQGGSPLHF. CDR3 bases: TGTGCCAGCAGCTTATATCGACAGGGAGGTTCACCCCTCCACTTT.